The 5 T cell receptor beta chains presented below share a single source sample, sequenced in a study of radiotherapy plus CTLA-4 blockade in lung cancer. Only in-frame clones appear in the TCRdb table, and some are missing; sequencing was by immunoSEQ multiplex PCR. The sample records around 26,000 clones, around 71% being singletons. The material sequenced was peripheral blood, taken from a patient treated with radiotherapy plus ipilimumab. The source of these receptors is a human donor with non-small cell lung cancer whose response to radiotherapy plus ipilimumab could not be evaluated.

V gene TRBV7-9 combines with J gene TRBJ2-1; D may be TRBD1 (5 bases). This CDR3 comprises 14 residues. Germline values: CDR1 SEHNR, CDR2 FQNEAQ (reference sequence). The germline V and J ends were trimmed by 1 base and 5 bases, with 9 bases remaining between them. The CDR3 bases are TGTGCCAGCAGCTTAGTTCAGGGCCACAATGAGCAGTTCTTC. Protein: CASSLVQGHNEQFF. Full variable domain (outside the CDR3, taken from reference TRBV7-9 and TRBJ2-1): DTGVSQNPRHKITKRGQNVTFRCDPISEHNRLYWYRQTLGQGPEFLTYFQNEAQLEKSRLLSDRFSAERPKGSFSTLEIQRTEQGDSAMYLCASSLVQGHNEQFFGPGTRLTVL.

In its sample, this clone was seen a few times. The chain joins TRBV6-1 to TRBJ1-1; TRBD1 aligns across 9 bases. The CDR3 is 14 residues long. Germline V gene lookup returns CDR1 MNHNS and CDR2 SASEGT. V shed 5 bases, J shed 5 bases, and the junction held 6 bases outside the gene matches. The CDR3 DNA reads TGTGCCAGCAGTCGGGACAGGGCGAGAACTGAAGCTTTCTTT. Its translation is CASSRDRARTEAFF.

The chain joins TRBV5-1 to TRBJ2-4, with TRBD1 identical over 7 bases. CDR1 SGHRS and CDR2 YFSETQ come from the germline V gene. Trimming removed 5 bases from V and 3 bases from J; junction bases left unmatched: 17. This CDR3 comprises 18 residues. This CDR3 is CASREQGFGTSDKNIQYF. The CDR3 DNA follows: TGCGCCAGCAGAGAACAGGGGTTTGGGACCTCCGACAAAAACATTCAGTACTTC.

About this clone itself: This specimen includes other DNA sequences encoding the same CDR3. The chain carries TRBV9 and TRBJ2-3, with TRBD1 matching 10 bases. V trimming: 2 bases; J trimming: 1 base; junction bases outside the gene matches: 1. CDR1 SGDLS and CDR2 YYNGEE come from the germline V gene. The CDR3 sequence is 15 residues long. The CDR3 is CASSVGQGGTDTQYF. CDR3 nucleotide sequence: TGTGCCAGCAGCGTTGGACAGGGGGGCACAGATACGCAGTATTTT.

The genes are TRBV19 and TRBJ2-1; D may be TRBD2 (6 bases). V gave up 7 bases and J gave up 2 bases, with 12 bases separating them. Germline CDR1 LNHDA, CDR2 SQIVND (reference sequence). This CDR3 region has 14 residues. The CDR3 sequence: CASIASGPYNEQFF. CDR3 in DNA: TGTGCCAGTATCGCCAGCGGGCCCTACAATGAGCAGTTCTTC.